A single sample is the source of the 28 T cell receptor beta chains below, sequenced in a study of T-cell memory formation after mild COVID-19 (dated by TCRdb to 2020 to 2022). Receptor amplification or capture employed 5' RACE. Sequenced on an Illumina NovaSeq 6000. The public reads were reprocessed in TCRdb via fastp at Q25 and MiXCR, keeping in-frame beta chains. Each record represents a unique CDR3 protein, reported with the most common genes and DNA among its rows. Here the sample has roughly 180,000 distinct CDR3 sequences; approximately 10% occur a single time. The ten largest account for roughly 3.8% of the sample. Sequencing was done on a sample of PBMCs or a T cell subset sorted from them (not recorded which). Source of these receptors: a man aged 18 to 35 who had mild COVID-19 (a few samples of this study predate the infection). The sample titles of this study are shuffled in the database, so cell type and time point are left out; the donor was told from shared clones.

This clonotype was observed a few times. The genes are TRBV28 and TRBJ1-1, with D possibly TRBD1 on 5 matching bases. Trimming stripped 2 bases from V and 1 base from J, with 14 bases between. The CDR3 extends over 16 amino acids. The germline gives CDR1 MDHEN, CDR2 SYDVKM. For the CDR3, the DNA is TGTGCCAGCAGTTTAGGGGGGTTACGTTCGAACACTGAAGCTTTCTTT. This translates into CASSLGGLRSNTEAFF.

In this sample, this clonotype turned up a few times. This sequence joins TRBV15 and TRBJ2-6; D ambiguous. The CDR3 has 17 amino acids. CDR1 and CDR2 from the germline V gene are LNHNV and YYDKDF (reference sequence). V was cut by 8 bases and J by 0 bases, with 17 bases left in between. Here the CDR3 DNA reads TGTGCCACCGGCCGCAGGAGACGGTTCTCTGGGGCCAACGTCCTGACTTTC. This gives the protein CATGRRRRFSGANVLTF. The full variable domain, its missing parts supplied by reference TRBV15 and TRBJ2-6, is DAMVIQNPRYQVTQFGKPVTLSCSQTLNHNVMYWYQQKSSQAPKLLFHYYDKDFNNEADTPDNFQSRRPNTSFCFLDIRSPGLGDTAMYLCATGRRRRFSGANVLTFGAGSRLTVL.

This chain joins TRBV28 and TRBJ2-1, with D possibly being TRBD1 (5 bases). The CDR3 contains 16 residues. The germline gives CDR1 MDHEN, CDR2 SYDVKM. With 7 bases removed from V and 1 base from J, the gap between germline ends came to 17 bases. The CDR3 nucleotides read TGTGCCAGCATCTTTAAATCAGGGTGGTCCTACAATGAGCAGTTCTTC. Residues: CASIFKSGWSYNEQFF.

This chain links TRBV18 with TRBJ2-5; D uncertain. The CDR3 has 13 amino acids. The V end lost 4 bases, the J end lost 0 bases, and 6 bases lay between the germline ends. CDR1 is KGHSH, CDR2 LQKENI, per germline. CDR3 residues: CASSLLYQETQYF. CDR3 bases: TGTGCCAGCTCACTACTCTACCAAGAGACCCAGTACTTC.

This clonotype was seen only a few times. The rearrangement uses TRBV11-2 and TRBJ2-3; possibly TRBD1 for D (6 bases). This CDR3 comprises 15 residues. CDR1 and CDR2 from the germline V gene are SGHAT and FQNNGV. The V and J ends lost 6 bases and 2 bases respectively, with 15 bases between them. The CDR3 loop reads CASSYPGQSTDTQYF. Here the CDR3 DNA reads TGTGCCAGCAGTTATCCGGGACAATCCACAGATACGCAGTATTTT.

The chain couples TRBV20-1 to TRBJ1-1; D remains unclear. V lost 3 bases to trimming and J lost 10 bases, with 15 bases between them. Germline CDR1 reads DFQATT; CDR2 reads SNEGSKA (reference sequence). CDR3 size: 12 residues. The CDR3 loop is CSARSGRVGAFF. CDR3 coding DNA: TGCAGTGCTAGGAGCGGGCGCGTAGGAGCTTTCTTT.

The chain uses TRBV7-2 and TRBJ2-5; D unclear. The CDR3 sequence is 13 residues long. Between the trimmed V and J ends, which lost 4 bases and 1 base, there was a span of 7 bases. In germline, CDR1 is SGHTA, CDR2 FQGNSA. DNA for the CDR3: TGTGCCAGCAGCTGGACCATCCAAGAGACCCAGTACTTC. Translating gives CASSWTIQETQYF.

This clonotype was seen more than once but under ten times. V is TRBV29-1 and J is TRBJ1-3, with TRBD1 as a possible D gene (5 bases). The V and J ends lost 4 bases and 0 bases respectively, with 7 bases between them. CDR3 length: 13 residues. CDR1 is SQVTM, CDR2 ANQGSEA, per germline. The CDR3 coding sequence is TGCAGCGTTGGTGGGGGCTCTGGAAACACCATATATTTT. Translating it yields CSVGGGSGNTIYF.

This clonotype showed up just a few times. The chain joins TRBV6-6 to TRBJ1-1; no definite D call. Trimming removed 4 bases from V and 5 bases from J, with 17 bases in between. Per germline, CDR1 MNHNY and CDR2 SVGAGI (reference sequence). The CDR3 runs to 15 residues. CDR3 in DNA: TGTGCCAGCAGTTCACCTGTAATTGCGAGGACTGAAGCTTTCTTT. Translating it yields CASSSPVIARTEAFF.

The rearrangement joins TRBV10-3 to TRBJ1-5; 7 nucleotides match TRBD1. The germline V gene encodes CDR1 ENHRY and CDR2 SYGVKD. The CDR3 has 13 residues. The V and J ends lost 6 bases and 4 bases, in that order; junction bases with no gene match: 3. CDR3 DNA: TGTGCCATCAGCGGGACAGCGAATCAGCCCCAGCATTTT. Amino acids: CAISGTANQPQHF.

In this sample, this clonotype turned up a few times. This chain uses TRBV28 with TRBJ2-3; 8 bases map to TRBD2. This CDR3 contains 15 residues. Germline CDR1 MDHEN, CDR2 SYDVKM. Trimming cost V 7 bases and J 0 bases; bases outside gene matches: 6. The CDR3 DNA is TGTGCCAGCACGGGCGGGGGGACTAGCACAGATACGCAGTATTTT. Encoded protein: CASTGGGTSTDTQYF.

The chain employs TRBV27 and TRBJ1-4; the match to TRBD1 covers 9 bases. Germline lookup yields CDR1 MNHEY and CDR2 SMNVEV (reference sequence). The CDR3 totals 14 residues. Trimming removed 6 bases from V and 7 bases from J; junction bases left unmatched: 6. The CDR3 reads CASSRTGASEKLFF. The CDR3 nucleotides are TGTGCCAGCAGCCGGACAGGGGCTAGTGAAAAACTGTTTTTT.

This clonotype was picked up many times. The CDR3: CSVGLAGVEQYF. The CDR3 DNA reads TGCAGCGTCGGGCTAGCGGGGGTCGAGCAGTACTTC. J is TRBJ2-7 and V is TRBV29-1, with 10 bases lining up with TRBD2. CDR1 is SQVTM, CDR2 ANQGSEA, per germline. This CDR3 comprises 12 residues. Losses at the gene ends were 6 bases for V and 6 bases for J; bases not matched to a gene: 5.

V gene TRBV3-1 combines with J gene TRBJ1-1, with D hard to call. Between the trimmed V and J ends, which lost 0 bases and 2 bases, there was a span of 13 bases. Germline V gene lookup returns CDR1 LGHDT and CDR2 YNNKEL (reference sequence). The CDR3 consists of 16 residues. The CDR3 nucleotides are TGTGCCAGCAGCCAAGAGGTCGTAGGTCCTAACACTGAAGCTTTCTTT. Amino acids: CASSQEVVGPNTEAFF.

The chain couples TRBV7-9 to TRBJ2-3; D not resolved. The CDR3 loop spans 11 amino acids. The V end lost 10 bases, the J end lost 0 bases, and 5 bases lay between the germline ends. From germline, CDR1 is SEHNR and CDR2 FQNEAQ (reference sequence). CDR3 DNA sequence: TGTGCCACTGCTAGCACAGATACGCAGTATTTT. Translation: CATASTDTQYF.

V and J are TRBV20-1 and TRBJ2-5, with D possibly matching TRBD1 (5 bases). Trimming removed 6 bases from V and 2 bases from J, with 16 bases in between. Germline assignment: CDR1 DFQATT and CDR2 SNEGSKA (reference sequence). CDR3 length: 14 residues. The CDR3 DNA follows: TGCAGTGCCGTCAACCCGACAGCTCAAGAGACCCAGTACTTC. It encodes CSAVNPTAQETQYF.

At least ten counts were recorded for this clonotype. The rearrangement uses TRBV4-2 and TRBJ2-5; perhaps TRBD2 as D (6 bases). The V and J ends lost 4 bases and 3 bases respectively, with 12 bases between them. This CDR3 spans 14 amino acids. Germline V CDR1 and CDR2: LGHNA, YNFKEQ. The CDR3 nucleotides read TGTGCCAGCAGCCCCCTTTCGGGGGAAGAGACCCAGTACTTC. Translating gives CASSPLSGEETQYF.

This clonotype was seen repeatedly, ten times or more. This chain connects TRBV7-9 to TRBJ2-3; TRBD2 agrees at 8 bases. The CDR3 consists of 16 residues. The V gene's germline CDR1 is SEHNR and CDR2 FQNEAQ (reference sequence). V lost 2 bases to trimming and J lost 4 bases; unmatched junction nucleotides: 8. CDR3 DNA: TGTGCCAGCAGCTTAAGACGGGGGGGCCGGGCAGATACGCAGTATTTT. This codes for CASSLRRGGRADTQYF.

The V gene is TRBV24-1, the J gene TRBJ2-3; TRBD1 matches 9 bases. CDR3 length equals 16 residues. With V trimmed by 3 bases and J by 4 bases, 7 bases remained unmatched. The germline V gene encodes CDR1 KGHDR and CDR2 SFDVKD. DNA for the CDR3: TGTGCCACCAGTGATACCGGGACAGGGAGCCCAGATACGCAGTATTTT. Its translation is CATSDTGTGSPDTQYF.

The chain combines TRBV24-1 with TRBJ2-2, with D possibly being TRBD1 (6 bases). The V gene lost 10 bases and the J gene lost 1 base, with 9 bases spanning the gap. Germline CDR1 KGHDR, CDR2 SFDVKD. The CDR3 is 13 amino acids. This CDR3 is CATRGQNTGELFF. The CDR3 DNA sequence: TGTGCCACGAGGGGACAGAACACCGGGGAGCTGTTTTTT.

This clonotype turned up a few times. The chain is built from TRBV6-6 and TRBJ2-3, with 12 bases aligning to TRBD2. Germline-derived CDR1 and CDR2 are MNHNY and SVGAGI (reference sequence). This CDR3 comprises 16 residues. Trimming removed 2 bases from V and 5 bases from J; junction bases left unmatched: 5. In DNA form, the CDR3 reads TGTGCCAGCAGTTACCCTAGCGGGGGGGCCCGAGATACGCAGTATTTT. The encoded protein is CASSYPSGGARDTQYF.

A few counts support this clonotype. The CDR3 is CASLSSRDSAGDTQYF. The CDR3 coding sequence is TGTGCCAGTCTCAGTTCGCGAGACTCGGCTGGAGATACGCAGTATTTT. This sequence joins TRBV12-3 or TRBV12-4 and TRBJ2-3, with no clear D. Trimming took off 9 bases at V and 5 bases at J, with 24 bases between the two ends. This CDR3 is 16 amino acids long.

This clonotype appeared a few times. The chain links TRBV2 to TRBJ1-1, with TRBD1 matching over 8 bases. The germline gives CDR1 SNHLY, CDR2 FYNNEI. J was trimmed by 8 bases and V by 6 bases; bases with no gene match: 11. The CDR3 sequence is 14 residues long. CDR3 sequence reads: CASRPTTGEEEAFF. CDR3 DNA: TGTGCCAGCAGACCTACGACAGGGGAGGAAGAAGCTTTCTTT.

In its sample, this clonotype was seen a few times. The CDR3, as DNA: TGTGCCAGCAGCCCCCCGGGACAGGGGTATTCACCCCTCCACTTT. It yields the protein CASSPPGQGYSPLHF. V gene TRBV9 combines with J gene TRBJ1-6; 10 bases align to TRBD1. The V segment lost 4 bases and the J segment 8 bases; nucleotides outside the gene matches: 6. CDR3 length: 15 residues. The V gene's germline CDR1 is SGDLS and CDR2 YYNGEE.

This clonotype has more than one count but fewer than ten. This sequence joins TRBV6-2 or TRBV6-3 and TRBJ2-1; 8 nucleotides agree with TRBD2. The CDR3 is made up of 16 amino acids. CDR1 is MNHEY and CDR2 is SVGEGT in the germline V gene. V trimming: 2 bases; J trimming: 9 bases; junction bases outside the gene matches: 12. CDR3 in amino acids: CASSYRLSGGSIEQFF. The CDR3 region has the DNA TGTGCCAGCAGTTACAGACTGAGCGGGGGTTCTATTGAGCAGTTCTTC.

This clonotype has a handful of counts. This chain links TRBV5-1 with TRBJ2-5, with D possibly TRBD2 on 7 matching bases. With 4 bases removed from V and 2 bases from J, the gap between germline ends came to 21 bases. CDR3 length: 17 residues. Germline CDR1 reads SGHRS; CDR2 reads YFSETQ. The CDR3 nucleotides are TGCGCCAGCAGCCGTGGGGGGGGCCGGATTGATCAAGAGACCCAGTACTTC. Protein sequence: CASSRGGGRIDQETQYF. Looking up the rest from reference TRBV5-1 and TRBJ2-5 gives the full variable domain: KAGVTQTPRYLIKTRGQQVTLSCSPISGHRSVSWYQQTPGQGLQFLFEYFSETQRNKGNFPGRFSGRQFSNSRSEMNVSTLELGDSALYLCASSRGGGRIDQETQYFGPGTRLLVL.

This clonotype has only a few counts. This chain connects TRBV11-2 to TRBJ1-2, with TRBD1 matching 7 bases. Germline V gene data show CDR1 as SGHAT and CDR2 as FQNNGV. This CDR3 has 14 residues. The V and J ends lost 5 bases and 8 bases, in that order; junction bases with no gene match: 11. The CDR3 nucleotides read TGTGCCAGCAGCCCTGGACAGGCAGCGGGAGGCTACACCTTC. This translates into CASSPGQAAGGYTF.

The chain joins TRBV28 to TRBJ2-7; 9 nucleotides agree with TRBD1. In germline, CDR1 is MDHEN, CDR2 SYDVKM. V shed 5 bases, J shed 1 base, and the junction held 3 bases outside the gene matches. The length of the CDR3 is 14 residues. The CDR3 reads CASSTGQGSYEQYV. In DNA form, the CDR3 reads TGTGCCAGCAGTACGGGACAGGGATCCTACGAGCAGTACGTC.